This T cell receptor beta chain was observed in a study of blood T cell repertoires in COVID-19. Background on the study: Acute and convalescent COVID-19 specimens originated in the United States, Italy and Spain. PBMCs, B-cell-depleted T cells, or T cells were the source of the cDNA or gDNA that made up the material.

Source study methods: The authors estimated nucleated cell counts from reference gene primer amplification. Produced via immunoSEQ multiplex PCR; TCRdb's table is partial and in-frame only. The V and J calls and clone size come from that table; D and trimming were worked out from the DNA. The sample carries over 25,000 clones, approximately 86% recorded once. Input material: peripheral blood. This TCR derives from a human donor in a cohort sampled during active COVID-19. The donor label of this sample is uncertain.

The CDR3 DNA reads as TGTGCCAGCAGCCAGGGCGGCGGGGGGCGCGGATCACCCCTCCACTTT. It specifies CASSQGGGGRGSPLHF. This chain uses TRBV3-1 (or the pseudogene TRBV3-2) with TRBJ1-6, with a tentative D call TRBD1 (6 bases). Germline assignment: CDR1 LGHDT and CDR2 YNNKEL (reference sequence). The CDR3 totals 16 residues. Trimming removed 3 bases from V and 10 bases from J, with 19 bases in between.